This T cell receptor (beta chain) derives from a study of lymphopenia after photon versus proton radiotherapy. Comment on this clone: What it recognizes is unknown.

Produced via immunoSEQ multiplex PCR; TCRdb's table is partial and in-frame only. Of 22,000 or so clones listed, about 83% are singletons. Findings and limits, study-wide: Under photons, naive T cells and diversity fell while effector/memory populations rose. After the lymphocyte nadir, photon-treated repertoires showed oligoclonal expansion, especially of CD8+ Temra cells.

The CDR3 runs to 13 residues. Germline V gene sequence: CDR1 SGHVS, CDR2 FQNEAQ. V lost 6 bases and J lost 4, with 10 bases in between. The chain uses TRBV7-8 and TRBJ2-1; D uncertain. The TCR originated in a woman aged 45-65 years with pancreatic cancer. The starting material was peripheral blood, obtained from a patient treated with photon-based radiotherapy. The CDR3 loop is CASRRNGYNEQFF. The CDR3 nucleotides are TGTGCCAGCAGGCGGAACGGGTACAATGAGCAGTTCTTC.